This record concerns one TCR beta chain sequence. Its target is not known. V lost 5 bases and J lost 5; bases outside the gene matches: 3. The CDR3 sequence is 15 residues long. CDR1 is MNHEY and CDR2 is SMNVEV in the germline V gene (reference sequence). Both 60 Vbeta primers and 13 Jbeta primers went into the PCR. This table comes from immunoSEQ multiplex PCR, and its TCRdb copy is limited to in-frame clones, with some not included. The profile shows fewer than 250,000 clones, roughly four fifths of them singletons. This specimen belongs to a study of cytomegalovirus exposure and HLA in healthy donors. General study results and limits: Later analysis identified a missense DCLRE1C variant that was linked to TCR beta V- and J-gene trimming.

The sequence derives from a woman in her twenties or thirties in good health and CMV-seropositive. Sequenced sample: PBMCs. The chain joins TRBV27 to TRBJ2-3; the match to TRBD2 covers 14 bases. CDR3: CASSPGLAGGDTQYF. The CDR3 coding sequence is TGTGCCAGCAGTCCCGGACTAGCGGGAGGAGATACGCAGTATTTT.